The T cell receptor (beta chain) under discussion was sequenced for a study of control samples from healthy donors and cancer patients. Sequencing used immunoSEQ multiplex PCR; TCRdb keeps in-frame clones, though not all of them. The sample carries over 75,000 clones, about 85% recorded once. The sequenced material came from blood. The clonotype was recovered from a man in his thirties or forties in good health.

CDR3 bases: TGTGCCAGCAGCTTTCTCGGACAGGGCTATGGCTACACCTTC. Amino acid sequence: CASSFLGQGYGYTF. The rearrangement joins TRBV7-2 to TRBJ1-2, with 8 bases that match TRBD1. The V gene end was trimmed by 3 bases and the J gene end by 4 bases; junction bases not matched to a gene: 4. This CDR3 spans 14 amino acids. Germline V lookup: CDR1 SGHTA, CDR2 FQGNSA.